Presented here are 12 T cell receptor beta chains from one specimen sequenced in a study of T cell responses to AZD1222 COVID-19 vaccine. Measured with immunoSEQ multiplex PCR; TCRdb has only the in-frame clones, and not every one. Of more than 65,000 clones listed, roughly nine tenths were seen once; the top ten hold 7%. Specimen: peripheral blood, collected on day 0 of AZD1222 vaccination. The receptor source for this set is an adult in good health.

In DNA form, the CDR3 reads TGTGCCAGCAGCGCCGATCCATCCGGGGCCTACAATGAGCAGTTCTTC. Residues: CASSADPSGAYNEQFF. The V call is TRBV7-6, the J call TRBJ2-1, with D perhaps matching TRBD2 (5 bases). This CDR3 is 16 amino acids long. The V and J ends lost 5 bases and 2 bases respectively, with 16 bases between them. Germline CDR1 SGHVS, CDR2 FNYEAQ.

The CDR3 DNA follows: TGTGCCAGCAGTTTTAGCGGGAGCGCCTACGAGCAGTACTTC. It encodes CASSFSGSAYEQYF. V gene TRBV6-5 combines with J gene TRBJ2-7; 9 bases align to TRBD2. This CDR3 contains 14 residues. CDR1 is MNHEY, CDR2 SVGAGI, per germline. V trimming: 4 bases; J trimming: 2 bases; junction bases outside the gene matches: 3.

The chain uses TRBV27 and TRBJ1-5; D remains unclear. In germline, CDR1 is MNHEY, CDR2 SMNVEV (reference sequence). The CDR3 covers 14 residues. V lost 2 bases and J lost 4, with 9 bases in between. The CDR3 DNA reads TGTGCCAGCAGTTTAGGACTGAAAAATCAGCCCCAGCATTTT. Its translation: CASSLGLKNQPQHF.

This rearrangement joins TRBV7-9 to TRBJ1-2, with TRBD1 as a possible D gene (5 bases). Trimming shortened V by 3 bases and J by 3 bases, and 20 bases separated the two germline ends. CDR3 length equals 17 residues. Germline-derived CDR1 and CDR2 are SEHNR and FQNEAQ (reference sequence). This CDR3 reads CASSFSGSGESYYGYTF. CDR3 DNA: TGTGCCAGCAGCTTCTCCGGCTCGGGGGAATCCTACTATGGCTACACCTTC.

The rearrangement joins TRBV7-3 to TRBJ2-7; D might be TRBD2 (6 bases). V dropped 6 bases and J dropped 0 bases, with 18 bases sitting between them. Germline CDR1 SGHTA, CDR2 FQGTGA. The CDR3 totals 16 residues. The CDR3 sequence: CASSSGPAGSSYEQYF. The CDR3 DNA follows: TGTGCCAGCAGTTCCGGACCAGCGGGCAGCTCCTACGAGCAGTACTTC.

J is TRBJ2-3 and V is TRBV5-6; D remains ambiguous. V lost 1 base and J 5 bases, leaving 8 bases between the germline ends. Germline CDR1 reads SGHDT; CDR2 reads YYEEEE. The CDR3 loop spans 13 amino acids. Here the CDR3 reads CASSLWMKDTQYF. CDR3 coding DNA: TGTGCCAGCAGCTTGTGGATGAAAGATACGCAGTATTTT.

The chain carries TRBV19 and TRBJ1-5, with TRBD1 as a possible D gene (5 bases). The germline V and J ends were trimmed by 10 bases and 7 bases, with 17 bases remaining between them. The germline V gene encodes CDR1 LNHDA and CDR2 SQIVND (reference sequence). This CDR3 has 13 residues. The CDR3 is CATTDRSLQPQHF. The DNA of the CDR3 is TGTGCCACCACAGACAGATCTCTCCAGCCCCAGCATTTT.

The chain recombines TRBV6-5 with TRBJ1-2, with 11 bases matching TRBD1. This CDR3 spans 15 amino acids. Germline lookup yields CDR1 MNHEY and CDR2 SVGAGI. The junction had 4 bases not matched to a gene; V was cut back by 7 bases and J by 0 bases. CDR3: CASTGTGGPNYGYTF. The CDR3 DNA is TGTGCCAGCACCGGGACAGGGGGTCCTAACTATGGCTACACCTTC.

The gene calls are TRBV10-2 and TRBJ1-6; TRBD1 is a possible D gene (5 bases). V was shortened by 2 bases and J by 7 bases, with 9 bases between the two germline ends. Germline lookup yields CDR1 WSHSY and CDR2 SAAADI. This CDR3 has 14 residues. The CDR3 protein is CASSEAGTNSPLHF. The CDR3 DNA follows: TGCGCCAGCAGTGAGGCAGGGACGAATTCACCCCTCCACTTT.

V gene TRBV2 combines with J gene TRBJ1-5; D not resolved. The V end lost 2 bases, the J end lost 0 bases, and 17 bases lay between the germline ends. CDR1 and CDR2 (germline): SNHLY, FYNNEI. This CDR3 is 18 amino acids long. CDR3 in DNA: TGTGCCAGCAGTGAAAGTCGGGCGGCGGTCCGTAGCAATCAGCCCCAGCATTTT. This encodes CASSESRAAVRSNQPQHF. Based on the CDR3 plus reference TRBV2 and TRBJ1-5, the full variable domain is EPEVTQTPSHQVTQMGQEVILRCVPISNHLYFYWYRQILGQKVEFLVSFYNNEISEKSEIFDDQFSVERPDGSNFTLKIRSTKLEDSAMYFCASSESRAAVRSNQPQHFGDGTRLSIL.

This clone appeared a few times. The chain combines TRBV28 with TRBJ2-4, with TRBD2 identical over 8 bases. V gave up 4 bases and J gave up 0 bases; unmatched junction bases: 11. The CDR3 is made up of 18 amino acids. Germline V gene sequence: CDR1 MDHEN, CDR2 SYDVKM. The DNA for the CDR3 is TGTGCCAGCAGTTCCCACCGGGGGGGGGCCGGAGCCAAAAACATTCAGTACTTC. Its protein is CASSSHRGGAGAKNIQYF.

This chain joins TRBV24-1 and TRBJ1-2; D unresolved. The germline V and J ends were trimmed by 4 bases and 7 bases, with 24 bases remaining between them. The CDR3 totals 17 residues. Per germline, CDR1 KGHDR and CDR2 SFDVKD. In DNA form, the CDR3 reads TGTGCCACCAGTGAGGCGAAAGGCGGTACTTCCGAACCTGGCTACACCTTC. Amino acids: CATSEAKGGTSEPGYTF.